The clone carrying this T cell receptor beta chain was seen once. The sample originates from a study of blood T cell repertoires in COVID-19. Sequencing used immunoSEQ multiplex PCR; TCRdb keeps in-frame clones, though not all of them. Of roughly 100,000 clones in the sample, roughly 84% were seen once. CDR1 is SGHRS, CDR2 YFSETQ, per germline. This CDR3 is 14 amino acids long. The V end lost 0 bases, the J end lost 4 bases, and 9 bases lay between the germline ends. The sample comprised peripheral blood. The clonotype originates from a man in his 70s with active or convalescent COVID-19. The chain recombines TRBV5-1 with TRBJ2-3; a possible D gene is TRBD1 (6 bases). In DNA, the CDR3 is TGCGCCAGCAGCTTGGCAGGGGACGCAGATACGCAGTATTTT. It codes for CASSLAGDADTQYF.